A selection of T cell receptor beta chains follows, all from one sample in a study of shared clonotypes between healthy human individuals. Sequencing used immunoSEQ multiplex PCR; TCRdb keeps in-frame clones, though not all of them. The repertoire has about 2 million clones, about 95% of them found once; the top ten carry approximately 1.2%. The sequenced sample was naive CD8+ T cells sorted from blood. The origin of the receptors is a man between 18 and 35 years old in good health. Both conserved end residues are part of each CDR3. The order of the fields is V gene, D gene, J gene, clone size, CDR3 DNA, CDR3 protein. The D gene is left open where the match is weak. Only part of the rows carry a size: once, few, many, or a class if the clone is expanded.

V gene: TRBV27
D gene: -
J gene: TRBJ2-7
clone size: -
CDR3 DNA: TGTGCCAGCAGGCCGAACAGGGATACCTACGAGCAGTACTTC
CDR3 protein: CASRPNRDTYEQYF

V gene: TRBV29-1
D gene: TRBD1
J gene: TRBJ2-2
clone size: -
CDR3 DNA: TGCAGCGTCGATACAGGGGGCGACGGCACCGGGGAGCTGTTTTTT
CDR3 protein: CSVDTGGDGTGELFF

V gene: TRBV6-6
D gene: -
J gene: TRBJ1-1
clone size: -
CDR3 DNA: TGTGCCAGCTTCTTAGACGGGCGATACACTGAAGCTTTCTTT
CDR3 protein: CASFLDGRYTEAFF

V gene: TRBV10-1
D gene: -
J gene: TRBJ1-3
clone size: -
CDR3 DNA: TGCGCCAGCAGTGAAGCGGCTGGAAACACCATATATTTT
CDR3 protein: CASSEAAGNTIYF

V gene: TRBV6-6
D gene: -
J gene: TRBJ2-5
clone size: -
CDR3 DNA: TGTGCCAGCAGTTATGTGGGCCTACAAGAGACCCAGTACTTC
CDR3 protein: CASSYVGLQETQYF

V gene: TRBV9
D gene: TRBD2
J gene: TRBJ2-3
clone size: -
CDR3 DNA: TGTGCCAGCAGCTTGACCGGGACTAGCGGGAGGGCCGAAGATACGCAGTATTTT
CDR3 protein: CASSLTGTSGRAEDTQYF

V gene: TRBV19
D gene: -
J gene: TRBJ2-7
clone size: -
CDR3 DNA: TGTGCCAGTAGTCTATACCGGGACATCCCACCTTACGAGCAGTACTTC
CDR3 protein: CASSLYRDIPPYEQYF

V gene: TRBV11-2
D gene: -
J gene: TRBJ2-1
clone size: -
CDR3 DNA: TGTGCCAGCAGCCCGACGGGGCGGTATGAGCAGTTCTTC
CDR3 protein: CASSPTGRYEQFF

V gene: TRBV7-9
D gene: -
J gene: TRBJ2-7
clone size: -
CDR3 DNA: TGTGCCAGCAGCCCGACATCGTACGAGCAGTACTTC
CDR3 protein: CASSPTSYEQYF

V gene: TRBV6-5
D gene: TRBD2
J gene: TRBJ2-7
clone size: -
CDR3 DNA: TGTGCCAGCAGCCTTACTAGCGGGGGGCCCGAGCAGTACTTC
CDR3 protein: CASSLTSGGPEQYF

V gene: TRBV29-1
D gene: TRBD1
J gene: TRBJ1-5
clone size: -
CDR3 DNA: TGCAGCGTTGTGACAGGGGGCCAAGGAAGTCAGCCCCAGCATTTT
CDR3 protein: CSVVTGGQGSQPQHF

V gene: TRBV5-6
D gene: -
J gene: TRBJ1-2
clone size: -
CDR3 DNA: TGTGCCAGCAGCCCCGTTGGATTCCAGCCTGTGGCTACCTTC
CDR3 protein: CASSPVGFQPVATF

V gene: TRBV5-1
D gene: -
J gene: TRBJ2-3
clone size: -
CDR3 DNA: TGCGCCAGCAGCTTGGAAAGTCTCCGCACAGATACGCAGTATTTT
CDR3 protein: CASSLESLRTDTQYF

V gene: TRBV10-1
D gene: -
J gene: TRBJ2-7
clone size: once
CDR3 DNA: TGCGCCAGCAGTGACGGACTCGGGGCCACCTACGAGCAGTACTTC
CDR3 protein: CASSDGLGATYEQYF

V gene: TRBV7-2
D gene: TRBD1
J gene: TRBJ1-6
clone size: -
CDR3 DNA: TGTGCCAGCAACCCGACAGGGCCCTACTCACCCCTCCACTTT
CDR3 protein: CASNPTGPYSPLHF

V gene: TRBV4-3
D gene: TRBD1
J gene: TRBJ2-3
clone size: -
CDR3 DNA: TGCGCCAGCAGCCAAGACCCCACAGGGGTAGGCACAGATACGCAGTATTTT
CDR3 protein: CASSQDPTGVGTDTQYF

V gene: TRBV5-4
D gene: -
J gene: TRBJ1-1
clone size: -
CDR3 DNA: TGTGCCAGCAGCGCGCCGGGACAACAGAACACTGAAGCTTTCTTT
CDR3 protein: CASSAPGQQNTEAFF

V gene: TRBV11-2
D gene: TRBD2
J gene: TRBJ2-7
clone size: -
CDR3 DNA: TGTGCCAGCAGCTTAGCTGGCGGGGGGAACTACGAGCAGTACTTC
CDR3 protein: CASSLAGGGNYEQYF

V gene: TRBV15
D gene: TRBD1
J gene: TRBJ2-7
clone size: -
CDR3 DNA: TGTGCCACCAGCAGCCCGGGACAGGGGACGGGGCAGTACTTC
CDR3 protein: CATSSPGQGTGQYF

V gene: TRBV7-9
D gene: -
J gene: TRBJ2-5
clone size: -
CDR3 DNA: TGTGCCAGCAGCTCACTCGGACAGCCTAAAGAGACCCAGTACTTC
CDR3 protein: CASSSLGQPKETQYF

V gene: TRBV30
D gene: -
J gene: TRBJ2-7
clone size: -
CDR3 DNA: TGTGCCTGGTCCCGACTAGGGAACTACGAGCAGTACTTC
CDR3 protein: CAWSRLGNYEQYF

V gene: TRBV30
D gene: TRBD1
J gene: TRBJ2-5
clone size: -
CDR3 DNA: TGTGCCTGGAGCCTAGGGGGCGAGACCCAGTACTTC
CDR3 protein: CAWSLGGETQYF